The present entry profiles one T cell receptor (beta chain) with its context. Its antigen specificity is not known. The library was generated by the immunoSEQ multiplex PCR assay. The multiplex PCR relied on a mix of 60 forward primers for TCR Vbeta segments and 13 reverse primers for TCR Jbeta segments. A multiplex PCR assay on genomic DNA amplified the CDR3 region of rearranged TCR beta genes. The Illumina HiSeq System was used to sequence the amplified TCR beta libraries as 87-base-pair reads. In the authors' own workflow: In a later analysis, tens of millions of unique TCR beta chains were counted across the approximately 670 repertoires, and roughly 9.9 million of these chains were shared by at least two donors. Raw reads were error-corrected and collapsed into unique sequences by a nearest-neighbor algorithm in which closely related sequences were merged to remove PCR and sequencing errors. Alignment of CDR3 sequences to IMGT reference sequences was used to assign V, D and J gene segments. For a sequence to be retained, a match of at least six nucleotides was required to both a V gene segment and a J gene segment. A rearrangement was called productive if the CDR3 had no stop codons and remained in frame with V and J, and every other rearrangement was called non-productive. Following IMGT convention, CDR3 was defined as the stretch from the second conserved V-encoded cysteine to the conserved J-encoded phenylalanine. In an earlier analysis of around 640 of the donors, sequences lacking an unambiguous match to a single V gene segment were excluded. An earlier analysis of over 450 of the donors classified V segments as functional when productive rearrangements were above 56.7% and as segregating when the standard deviation between donors was above 5%. A statistical classification framework was built for diagnosing cytomegalovirus status from the catalog of TCR beta chain sequences. V and J gene assignment, in a later analysis, came from comparing TCR nucleotide sequences with IMGT/GENE-DB human TR gene sequences. The TCRdist pipeline was used in a later analysis to assign CDR3 sequences and most-parsimonious VDJ recombination scenarios. In a later analysis, each TCR beta chain was defined by its CDR3 amino acid sequence together with its V-gene family, and reads without a unique V-gene family were excluded. A later analysis removed over 500 highly shared, low-generation-probability nucleotide sequences to deal with suspected cross-contamination and a sequencing artifact. In a later analysis, a clonal expansion index was calculated for each public chain from normalized within-repertoire ranks of inferred template counts. A later analysis computed generation probabilities with a VDJ recombination model fitted to out-of-frame rearrangements, and checked the results against IGoR. Hypergeometric tests were used in a later analysis to score TCR-TCR, TCR-HLA and TCR-CMV co-occurrence, with a repertoire-size bias correction applied to the TCR pairs. False discovery rates were estimated in a later analysis by permuting HLA or CMV assignments 20 times. In a later analysis, co-occurring TCRs were grouped using DBSCAN, and TCRdist sequence similarity was added for clustering within HLA-allele-positive subsets. Co-occurrence clustering excluded repertoires with fewer than 30,000 or more than 120,000 public chains, plus five with anomalous nucleotide sharing. The table was pulled from immuneACCESS by TCRdb, which kept in-frame rearrangements only. Such tables lose some clones; where checked, under half of the loss comes from unresolved V genes, and the rest has no known cause. D and trimming come from the DNA, and the V and J calls and clone size come from that table. This sample's table carries 70,000 to 90,000 clones. The ten biggest clones cover 3.8% of the sample.

The cohort comprised 666 healthy bone marrow donors. At the time of sampling, every cohort member was nominally healthy, though immune exposures that went unrecorded were likely present. The donor was CMV seropositive and was included in the group of about 290 seropositive cohort members. A peripheral blood sample was collected from each donor, and TCR beta sequencing was performed on peripheral blood mononuclear cells. The Qiagen DNeasy Blood Extraction Kit was used to extract genomic DNA from the blood cell samples. Its CDR3 holds 16 amino acids, cysteine through phenylalanine. The CDR3 DNA has 48 bases and is translated from base 1. According to the germline V gene, CDR1 reads SGDLS and CDR2 reads YYNGEE. V is pruned by 3 bases and J by 4 bases, leaving 4 bases of the junction without a gene match. The entry originates in a study of cytomegalovirus exposure and HLA in healthy donors (dated by TCRdb to 2016 to 2017). Regarding the research as a whole: An earlier analysis of approximately 640 of the donors reported about 290 Gb of sequence data and 117 million unique TCR beta sequences from about 200 million T cells. The study combined high-throughput TCR immunosequencing, statistical association of individual TCRs with disease status, and machine learning to predict cytomegalovirus infection status. In a later genetic analysis, genome-wide SNP genotypes for about three fifths of the roughly 670 donors were used, and that subset was treated as a discovery cohort. The genetic ancestry cluster associated with self-reported Caucasian donors included roughly 84% of the roughly 380 genotyped donors. In a later analysis, previously published TCR beta repertoires from 600 to 850 donors were re-analyzed and high-resolution HLA genotyping was added so that TCR occurrence patterns could be studied. Roughly 5 DR-DQ haplotypes were handled as single units for association and clustering, since linkage in the cohort was strong. HLA typing included class I and class II loci at four-digit resolution. Donor age, sex, ethnicity and CMV serostatus were collected together with the repertoire data. Along with the roughly 610-subject first cohort, a separate validation cohort of more than 90 different subjects was used. An early release covering 550 to 650 HLA-typed donors comprised 250 to 350 gigabases of sequencing data and some 79 million unique TCR sequences. The number of typed donors differed by locus: roughly 629-640 for A, B, C, DRB1 and DQB1; approximately 520 for DQA1; 606 for DPA1; and around 450 for DPB1. The T cell repertoires of 666 subjects were profiled by immunosequencing and related to cytomegalovirus serostatus. An earlier analysis of several hundred of the donors applied high-throughput TCR beta sequencing to assess whether each TCR beta V gene segment acted as functional or pseudogenic. In the later analysis, no new phenotypic data were used to find candidate immune exposures; instead, reliance was placed on TCR beta sequences and their occurrence across donors. Among about 410 genotyped donors of the cohort, an average of approximately 240,000 unique TCR beta nucleotide sequences was sequenced per donor, of which about 20% were non-productive. The study aimed to test whether cataloging public T cell receptors could reveal signatures of past pathogen exposure. All discovery cohort repertoires had been generated on a single sequencing platform.

Overall results and qualifications from the work: Some IMGT-functional V segments, including TRBV6-2 and TRBV6-3, could not be told apart with the 87-base-pair reads, so those segments were excluded. A later analysis reported that several top co-occurrence clusters appeared linked to parvovirus B19, influenza, CMV and Epstein-Barr virus. In a later analysis, more than 15,000 TCR beta sequences were associated with specific HLA alleles at a false discovery rate of 0.05. In a later analysis, TCR association rates were found to vary across HLA loci, with the most associated TCRs seen for DRB1 alleles and the fewest for HLA-C alleles. Most CMV-associated TCR beta chains appeared to be HLA-restricted in a later analysis, and the HLA associations seemed to be driven largely by CMV exposure. A later analysis found that HLA-associated TCR beta chains were more clonally expanded and had lower generation probabilities than equally common non-associated chains. A later genetic analysis associated a missense DCLRE1C variant with V-gene and J-gene trimming of TCR beta chains, and an independent cohort replicated the association. Because some donors lacked HLA typing at each locus, the association tests relied only on the typed subset. The classifier was reported to diagnose cytomegalovirus status with high specificity and sensitivity in both the original cohort and the validation cohort. Assigning TCR associations to individual alleles was difficult when HLA alleles, especially DR and DQ, strongly co-occurred. A few of the identified cytomegalovirus-associated TCR beta chains were confirmed in vitro to be specific for cytomegalovirus antigens. The presence/absence analyses assumed that sequencing depth was roughly uniform across donors, and that assumption may not be true. A total of 164 TCR beta chains were listed by the study as associated with cytomegalovirus. A cluster of highly shared sequence variants was judged likely to represent a technical artifact of the sequencing pipeline. CMV serostatus was the only immune exposure information available for the cohort. The earlier analysis of some 540 of the donors excluded about 16 rarely observed V segments, including chromosome 9 orphons, because counts were too low. Compared with the 666-donor mean, donors in an Asian-associated ancestry cluster had fewer N-insertions in productive TCRs, according to a later genetic analysis. According to the authors, the approach could potentially be generalized to other disease states and immunological phenotypes. Most TCR sequences were observed very rarely across donors, whereas some public TCRs were present in many individuals. A further reported finding was that TCR beta sequences accurately predicted the HLA-A and HLA-B alleles for most subjects in the first cohort. Correlated functional status among segregating V segments might reflect linkage disequilibrium, but an unknown experimental factor could not be ruled out. In an earlier analysis of some 540 of the donors, most TCR beta V segments appeared in productive rearrangements about 87% or about 30% of the time, broadly matching IMGT annotations. The cohort was sequenced for TCR beta chains only, and without alpha or paired-chain data the features that could be detected were limited.

Sequenced material: PBMCs. The V and J genes are TRBV9 and TRBJ2-5, and TRBD2 matches 15 of the central bases. This sequence originates from a man between 18 and 35 years old in good health and CMV-seropositive. Here is the DNA: TGTGCCAGCAGCGCGGGACTAGCGGGGGGCGGAGAGACCCAGTACTTC. This gives the protein CASSAGLAGGGETQYF.